These 31 T cell receptor beta chains were all obtained from the same sample, sequenced in a study of blood T cell repertoires in COVID-19. The assay was immunoSEQ multiplex PCR, and TCRdb's table has in-frame clones only and misses some. The sample carries under 300,000 clones, almost 85% recorded once. What was sequenced was peripheral blood. All receptors derive from a man between 50 and 59 years old with acute or convalescent COVID-19.

The chain has TRBV9 and TRBJ2-1, with D possibly matching TRBD2 (6 bases). The CDR3 length is 15 residues. V was trimmed by 4 bases and J by 5 bases, leaving 16 bases between them. Germline V gene sequence: CDR1 SGDLS, CDR2 YYNGEE. The CDR3 spells CASSPSPGLNNEQFF. The CDR3 DNA reads TGTGCCAGCAGCCCCTCACCGGGACTGAACAATGAGCAGTTCTTC.

This clone came up a few times. The genes are TRBV11-2 and TRBJ2-1; weak D call: TRBD2 (6 bases). The CDR3 length is 15 residues. Trimming cost V 0 bases and J 3 bases, with 9 bases left between them. Germline CDR1 and CDR2: SGHAT and FQNNGV. The DNA for the CDR3 is TGTGCCAGCAGCTTAGAGAGGGACTTCTACAATGAGCAGTTCTTC. It codes for CASSLERDFYNEQFF.

The sample holds a few counts of this clone. The chain combines TRBV5-1 with TRBJ1-2; 8 bases match TRBD1. With 0 bases clipped from V and 4 bases from J, the junction kept 8 bases outside the gene matches. Germline values: CDR1 SGHRS, CDR2 YFSETQ. The CDR3 length is 16 residues. The CDR3 nucleotides are TGCGCCAGCAGCTTGGAGGCAGGGGGCGCGTTCTATGGCTACACCTTC. Translation gives CASSLEAGGAFYGYTF.

The gene calls are TRBV11-2 and TRBJ2-7; 11 bases fit TRBD1. Germline V gene data show CDR1 as SGHAT and CDR2 as FQNNGV. V dropped 5 bases and J dropped 5; count of bases not matched to a gene: 5. The CDR3 is 14 amino acids. CDR3 nucleotide sequence: TGTGCCAGCAGCCTCGGACAGGGGGCCAACGAGCAGTACTTC. It codes for CASSLGQGANEQYF.

This clone was seen a handful of times. The chain uses TRBV2 and TRBJ2-1; 8 positions agree with TRBD2. Germline loops: CDR1 SNHLY, CDR2 FYNNEI. V lost 6 bases to trimming and J lost 4 bases; unmatched junction nucleotides: 14. The CDR3 runs 17 residues. CDR3 DNA: TGTGCCAGCAGACCATCACTAGCGGTCACCGAGTACAATGAGCAGTTCTTC. Translated, it gives CASRPSLAVTEYNEQFF.

This sequence joins TRBV12-5 and TRBJ1-1; tentative D call: TRBD1 (5 bases). The V gene's germline CDR1 is LGHNT and CDR2 FRNRAP. This CDR3 comprises 16 residues. Trimming stripped 2 bases from V and 5 bases from J, with 18 bases between. The CDR3 loop is CASGLKEGPRGTEAFF. DNA for the CDR3: TGTGCTAGTGGTTTGAAGGAGGGACCAAGAGGGACTGAAGCTTTCTTT.

The chain couples TRBV10-2 to TRBJ1-6; the D gene is possibly TRBD1 (5 bases). There are 15 residues in the CDR3. Looked up from germline, CDR1 is WSHSY and CDR2 is SAAADI. With 2 bases removed from V and 0 bases from J, the gap between germline ends came to 5 bases. CDR3 sequence: CASSEGASYNSPLHF. The CDR3 nucleotides are TGCGCCAGCAGTGAGGGGGCCTCCTATAATTCACCCCTCCACTTT.

This clone was found a few times. The J gene is TRBJ1-5, the V gene TRBV9, with D unclear. The CDR3 covers 14 residues. Germline V gene sequence: CDR1 SGDLS, CDR2 YYNGEE. Deletions cut 0 bases from V and 3 bases from J, with 7 bases between. The CDR3 here is CASSVGGDNQPQHF. The CDR3 DNA sequence: TGTGCCAGCAGCGTAGGAGGAGACAATCAGCCCCAGCATTTT.

The CDR3 protein is CASSSGSYGYTF. For the CDR3, the DNA is TGTGCCAGCAGTTCGGGATCTTATGGCTACACCTTC. The chain combines TRBV6-5 with TRBJ1-2; no clear D. The CDR3 has 12 residues. Germline V gene sequence: CDR1 MNHEY, CDR2 SVGAGI. Trimming left V 4 bases short and J 5 bases short, with 8 bases between.

This rearrangement joins TRBV5-1 to TRBJ1-1; D perhaps matches TRBD1 (6 bases). This CDR3 has 14 residues. Per germline, CDR1 SGHRS and CDR2 YFSETQ. V was shortened by 2 bases and J by 3 bases, with 11 bases between the two germline ends. CDR3 DNA sequence: TGCGCCAGCAGCTTTCGACAGGCAGACACTGAAGCTTTCTTT. Its protein is CASSFRQADTEAFF.

The genes are TRBV28 and TRBJ1-6, with D unresolved. Trimming pared 7 bases from V and 7 bases from J, leaving 14 bases between. The CDR3 totals 14 residues. Germline CDR1 MDHEN, CDR2 SYDVKM. CDR3 nucleotides: TGTGCCAGCAAAGCCCTGAGCCCCAATTCACCCCTCCACTTT. Translated, it gives CASKALSPNSPLHF.

This chain joins TRBV15 and TRBJ1-3; TRBD1 might be the D (5 bases). V was trimmed by 3 bases and J by 0 bases, leaving 21 bases between them. The V gene's germline CDR1 is LNHNV and CDR2 YYDKDF (reference sequence). The CDR3 sequence is 19 residues long. CDR3 sequence reads: CATSSRDWDYALSGNTIYF. DNA of the CDR3: TGTGCCACCAGCAGCCGGGACTGGGATTATGCACTCTCTGGAAACACCATATATTTT.

The genes are TRBV11-3 and TRBJ1-4, with TRBD1 matching 7 bases. From germline, CDR1 is SGHNT and CDR2 YENEEA. The ends lost 5 bases at V and 4 bases at J; junction bases unmatched: 7. The CDR3 contains 15 residues. Here the CDR3 reads CASSTRDSNNEKLFF. The CDR3 bases are TGTGCCAGCAGCACCCGGGACAGTAATAATGAAAAACTGTTTTTT.

V gene TRBV5-4 combines with J gene TRBJ1-2, with D perhaps matching TRBD1 (5 bases). V shed 0 bases and J shed 8 bases, with 14 bases lying between them. CDR1 is SGHNT, CDR2 YYREEE, per germline (reference sequence). The CDR3 consists of 14 residues. As DNA, the CDR3 is TGTGCCAGCAGCTTGGGCGGAGGGGAGAGGGGCTACACCTTC. It translates to CASSLGGGERGYTF.

The chain couples TRBV12-3 or TRBV12-4 to TRBJ2-7; D unclear. The CDR3 is 12 amino acids. V was cut by 5 bases and J by 4 bases, with 9 bases left in between. The CDR3 DNA reads as TGTGCCAGCAGTACATCCGGGTACGAGCAGTACTTC. It is translated as CASSTSGYEQYF.

The rearrangement joins TRBV11-3 to TRBJ1-6; D is undetermined. Trimming pared 5 bases from V and 8 bases from J, leaving 7 bases between. CDR1 SGHNT and CDR2 YENEEA come from the germline V gene. The CDR3 is made up of 12 amino acids. CDR3: CASSQTYSPLHF. CDR3 sequence (DNA): TGTGCCAGCAGCCAGACATATTCACCCCTCCACTTT.

The chain uses TRBV7-9 and TRBJ2-1, with TRBD2 matching over 7 bases. CDR1 is SEHNR and CDR2 is FQNEAQ in the germline V gene (reference sequence). The V gene end was trimmed by 5 bases and the J gene end by 8 bases; junction bases not matched to a gene: 12. The CDR3 spans 15 residues. The CDR3 sequence is CASSLLNGGFDEQFF. The CDR3 DNA reads TGTGCCAGCAGCCTCCTGAACGGGGGGTTCGATGAGCAGTTCTTC. The full variable domain, its missing parts supplied by reference TRBV7-9 and TRBJ2-1, is DTGVSQNPRHKITKRGQNVTFRCDPISEHNRLYWYRQTLGQGPEFLTYFQNEAQLEKSRLLSDRFSAERPKGSFSTLEIQRTEQGDSAMYLCASSLLNGGFDEQFFGPGTRLTVL.

This rearrangement joins TRBV5-6 to TRBJ1-6; 8 bases agree with TRBD1. Germline V gives CDR1 SGHDT, CDR2 YYEEEE. The CDR3 loop spans 14 amino acids. With 4 bases clipped from V and 9 bases from J, the junction kept 6 bases outside the gene matches. The CDR3 loop reads CASSAGGFRSPLHF. The CDR3 DNA reads as TGTGCCAGCAGCGCAGGGGGCTTCCGTTCACCCCTCCACTTT.

This clone was detected only once. The chain carries TRBV10-1 and TRBJ2-7; no clear D. Germline loops: CDR1 WNHNN, CDR2 SYGVQD (reference sequence). CDR3 length: 15 amino acids. V was cut by 0 bases and J by 2 bases, with 11 bases left in between. The CDR3 sequence is CASSESYGPTYEQYF. In nucleotides, the CDR3 is TGCGCCAGCAGTGAGTCGTATGGGCCCACCTACGAGCAGTACTTC.

The J gene is TRBJ2-7, the V gene TRBV11-2; 7 bases agree with TRBD1. The germline V gene encodes CDR1 SGHAT and CDR2 FQNNGV. CDR3 length: 14 amino acids. J was trimmed by 4 bases and V by 4 bases; bases with no gene match: 7. CDR3 region: CASSSSPGQYEQYF. Written as DNA, the CDR3 is TGTGCCAGCAGCTCGTCACCGGGACAGTACGAGCAGTACTTC.

V usage is TRBV10-3 and J usage is TRBJ1-5, with 10 bases that match TRBD1. The CDR3 has 17 amino acids. The trim removed 4 bases at V and 4 bases at J, leaving 10 bases unmatched. From germline, CDR1 is ENHRY and CDR2 SYGVKD. The CDR3 DNA reads as TGTGCCATCAGTGCACGACAGGGGGCCCAGATTAATCAGCCCCAGCATTTT. Amino acids: CAISARQGAQINQPQHF.

With respect to this clone: The junction does not match germline at one end; this may be a read error. The CDR3 here is CASREPPGANTF. CDR3 coding DNA: TGTGCCAGCCGTGAACCTCCGGGAGCCAACACCTTC. This chain joins TRBV2 and TRBJ1-2; D is ambiguous. The CDR3 spans 12 residues. Germline V lookup: CDR1 SNHLY, CDR2 FYNNEI.

This chain uses TRBV6-5 with TRBJ1-5, with D tentatively TRBD1 (6 bases). Germline V gene lookup returns CDR1 MNHEY and CDR2 SVGAGI. Trimming pared 4 bases from V and 1 base from J, leaving 14 bases between. This CDR3 contains 16 residues. CDR3 nucleotides: TGTGCCAGCAGTTCTTTTCGGGGACACAGCAATCAGCCCCAGCATTTT. As protein: CASSSFRGHSNQPQHF.

This clone was seen only a few times. This chain joins TRBV6-6 and TRBJ1-1; no clear D gene. The V gene's germline CDR1 is MNHNY and CDR2 SVGAGI (reference sequence). The CDR3 runs to 14 residues. V lost 7 bases, J lost 5 bases, and 17 bases lay in between. This chain's CDR3 is CASNSGSWGTEAFF. CDR3 in DNA: TGTGCCAGCAATTCGGGAAGCTGGGGAACTGAAGCTTTCTTT.

This clone was detected only a few times. CDR3 sequence: CASSPGTGPGLAAYNEQFF. CDR3 nucleotides: TGTGCCAGCAGCCCTGGGACAGGGCCCGGACTAGCGGCCTACAATGAGCAGTTCTTC. This chain links TRBV5-6 with TRBJ2-1; possible D gene TRBD2, 10 bases. V was shortened by 4 bases and J by 2 bases, with 25 bases between the two germline ends. CDR1 SGHDT and CDR2 YYEEEE come from the germline V gene. This CDR3 contains 19 residues.

V is TRBV7-9 and J is TRBJ2-7; TRBD2 matches 8 bases. The V gene end was trimmed by 5 bases and the J gene end by 7 bases; junction bases not matched to a gene: 13. The CDR3 length is 15 residues. Germline V lookup: CDR1 SEHNR, CDR2 FQNEAQ (reference sequence). This chain's CDR3 is CASSPPGTRLYEQYF. The CDR3 nucleotides are TGTGCCAGCAGCCCTCCCGGGACTAGACTCTATGAGCAGTACTTC.

This clone showed up just once. J is TRBJ1-5 and V is TRBV30; possibly TRBD1 for D (6 bases). CDR1 is GTSNPN and CDR2 is SVGIG in the germline V gene (reference sequence). The V end was cut by 5 bases, the J end by 7 bases, with 15 bases between. The CDR3 contains 13 residues. CDR3 region: CAWGRGAGQPQHF. CDR3 coding DNA: TGTGCCTGGGGGCGGGGGGCGGGACAGCCCCAGCATTTT.

This chain links TRBV24-1 with TRBJ1-5; the D gene is possibly TRBD1 (5 bases). Germline V gene data show CDR1 as KGHDR and CDR2 as SFDVKD. The V gene lost 5 bases and the J gene lost 4 bases, with 11 bases spanning the gap. CDR3 length: 14 amino acids. The CDR3 here is CATSAWGGNQPQHF. For the CDR3, the DNA is TGTGCCACCAGTGCCTGGGGGGGAAATCAGCCCCAGCATTTT.

This rearrangement joins TRBV1 to TRBJ1-5; no DNA check was done on the table's D call, TRBD1. TRBV1 is labeled a pseudogene. The CDR3 is made up of 18 amino acids. The DNA of the CDR3 is TGCACCAGCAGCCAACCTCAGGGGACAGGTATTAGCAATCAGCCCCAGCATTTT. This translates into CTSSQPQGTGISNQPQHF.

This rearrangement joins TRBV5-4 to TRBJ2-1; D gene uncertain. The V gene lost 4 bases and the J gene lost 1 base, with 12 bases spanning the gap. CDR1 is SGHNT, CDR2 YYREEE, per germline (reference sequence). CDR3 length: 15 amino acids. The CDR3 DNA reads as TGTGCCAGCAGCCCGGCACTAAATTCCTACAATGAGCAGTTCTTC. As protein: CASSPALNSYNEQFF.

J is TRBJ1-1 and V is TRBV19; D uncertain. The CDR3 runs 15 residues. CDR1 is LNHDA, CDR2 SQIVND, per germline (reference sequence). Trimming left V 3 bases short and J 0 bases short, with 11 bases between. The CDR3 loop is CASSIAVRMNTEAFF. The CDR3, as DNA: TGTGCCAGTAGTATTGCGGTACGCATGAACACTGAAGCTTTCTTT. The variable domain in full, completed from reference TRBV19 and TRBJ1-1, reads DGGITQSPKYLFRKEGQNVTLSCEQNLNHDAMYWYRQDPGQGLRLIYYSQIVNDFQKGDIAEGYSVSREKKESFPLTVTSAQKNPTAFYLCASSIAVRMNTEAFFGQGTRLTVV.